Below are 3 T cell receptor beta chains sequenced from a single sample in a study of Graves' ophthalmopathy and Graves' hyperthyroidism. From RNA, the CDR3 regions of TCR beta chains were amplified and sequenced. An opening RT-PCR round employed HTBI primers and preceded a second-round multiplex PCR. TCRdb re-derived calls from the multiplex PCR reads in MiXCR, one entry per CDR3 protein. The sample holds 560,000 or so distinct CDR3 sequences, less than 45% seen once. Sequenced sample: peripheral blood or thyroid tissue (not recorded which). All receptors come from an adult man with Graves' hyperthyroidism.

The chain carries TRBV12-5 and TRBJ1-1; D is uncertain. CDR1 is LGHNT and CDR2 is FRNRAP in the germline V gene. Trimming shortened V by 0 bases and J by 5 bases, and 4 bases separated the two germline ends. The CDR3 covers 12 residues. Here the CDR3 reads CASGLVRTEAFF. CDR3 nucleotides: TGTGCTAGTGGTTTGGTACGAACTGAAGCTTTCTTT.

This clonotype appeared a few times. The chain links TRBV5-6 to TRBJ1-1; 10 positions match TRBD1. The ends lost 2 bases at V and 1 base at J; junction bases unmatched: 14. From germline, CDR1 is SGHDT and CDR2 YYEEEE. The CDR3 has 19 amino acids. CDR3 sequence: CASSFGEDRGRLRNTEAFF. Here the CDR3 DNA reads TGTGCCAGCAGCTTTGGGGAAGACAGGGGGCGTCTTCGGAACACTGAAGCTTTCTTT.

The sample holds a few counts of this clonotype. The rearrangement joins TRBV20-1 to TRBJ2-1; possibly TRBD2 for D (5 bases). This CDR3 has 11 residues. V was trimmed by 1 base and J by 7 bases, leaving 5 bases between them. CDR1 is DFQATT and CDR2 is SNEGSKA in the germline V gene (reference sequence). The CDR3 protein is CSARAGNEQFF. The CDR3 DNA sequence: TGCAGTGCTAGAGCGGGAAATGAGCAGTTCTTC.